These T cell receptor beta chains were read from a single sample in a study of T cell responses to AZD1222 COVID-19 vaccine. Method: immunoSEQ multiplex PCR; TCRdb's copy keeps in-frame clones and lacks some. The sample has 200,000 or so clones, around 89% seen once; the top ten hold roughly 6%. The sample in question was peripheral blood, obtained on day 0 of AZD1222 vaccination. Receptors originate from an adult in good health. Each CDR3 is given with its conserved first and last residue. D genes are given only for firm matches. Clone sizes are given selectively: once, few, many, or a class where the clone is expanded.

CDR3: CASSPGQGGNQPQHF; DNA: TGTGCCAGCAGCCCAGGACAGGGGGGCAATCAGCCCCAGCATTTT; V: TRBV7-2; D: TRBD1; size: once; J: TRBJ1-5
CDR3: CASSHSDSPPATNEKLFF; DNA: TGTGCCAGCAGCCATTCGGACAGCCCACCTGCAACTAATGAAAAACTGTTTTTT; V: TRBV7-6; D: NA; size: NA; J: TRBJ1-4
CDR3: CASSIPGLAGRGTGELFF; DNA: TGTGCCAGCAGCATCCCGGGACTAGCGGGTAGAGGCACCGGGGAGCTGTTTTTT; V: TRBV11-2; D: TRBD2; size: NA; J: TRBJ2-2
CDR3: CASSLSRNQPQHF; DNA: TGTGCCAGCAGCTTGAGCCGGAATCAGCCCCAGCATTTT; V: TRBV7-3; D: NA; size: NA; J: TRBJ1-5
CDR3: CASSLGTGLAQETQYF; DNA: TGTGCCAGCAGCTTGGGCACGGGACTAGCGCAAGAGACCCAGTACTTC; V: TRBV5-6; D: TRBD2; size: medium-sized; J: TRBJ2-5
CDR3: CASSLVSGGQYF; DNA: TGTGCCAGCAGTTTAGTCTCGGGTGGGCAGTATTTT; V: TRBV12-3/TRBV12-4; D: NA; size: once; J: TRBJ2-3
CDR3: CASSYSAAYTGELFF; DNA: TGTGCCAGCAGTTACTCGGCAGCCTACACCGGGGAGCTGTTTTTT; V: TRBV6-5; D: NA; size: NA; J: TRBJ2-2
CDR3: CASSSLGQGHSGNTIYF; DNA: TGTGCCAGCAGCTCACTGGGACAGGGGCACTCTGGAAACACCATATATTTT; V: TRBV7-9; D: TRBD1; size: NA; J: TRBJ1-3
CDR3: CASSLTGGSSYNSPLHF; DNA: TGTGCCAGCAGCCTGACAGGGGGCAGCTCCTATAATTCACCCCTCCACTTT; V: TRBV7-2; D: TRBD1; size: few; J: TRBJ1-6
CDR3: CASSATSGGNNEQFF; DNA: TGTGCCAGCAGCGCCACTAGCGGGGGAAACAATGAGCAGTTCTTC; V: TRBV9; D: TRBD2; size: NA; J: TRBJ2-1
CDR3: CASRLVGRENTEAFF; DNA: TGCGCCAGCAGACTGGTAGGCAGGGAGAACACTGAAGCTTTCTTT; V: TRBV5-1; D: NA; size: NA; J: TRBJ1-1
CDR3: CASSLGDRDNEKLFF; DNA: TGTGCCAGCAGCTTAGGTGACAGAGACAATGAAAAACTGTTTTTT; V: TRBV7-2; D: NA; size: NA; J: TRBJ1-4
CDR3: CASSQHDPEKLFF; DNA: TGTGCCAGCAGCCAACACGACCCTGAAAAACTGTTTTTT; V: TRBV4-2; D: NA; size: NA; J: TRBJ1-4
CDR3: CASSFPLTGTTYEQYF; DNA: TGTGCCAGTAGTTTCCCCCTGACAGGTACTACCTACGAGCAGTACTTC; V: TRBV19; D: NA; size: NA; J: TRBJ2-7
CDR3: CASSVLDQPQHF; DNA: TGTGCCAGCAGCGTATTGGATCAGCCCCAGCATTTT; V: TRBV3-1/TRBV3-2; D: NA; size: few; J: TRBJ1-5
CDR3: CASRGTGTNGYTF; DNA: TGTGCCAGCAGAGGAACCGGGACGAATGGCTACACCTTC; V: TRBV6-5; D: NA; size: NA; J: TRBJ1-2
CDR3: CASSPRTGNTEAFF; DNA: TGTGCCAGCAGCCCCCGGACAGGGAACACTGAAGCTTTCTTT; V: TRBV3-1/TRBV3-2; D: TRBD1; size: NA; J: TRBJ1-1
CDR3: CASSPGPQGNQPQHF; DNA: TGTGCCAGCTCACCCGGTCCCCAGGGCAATCAGCCCCAGCATTTT; V: TRBV18; D: NA; size: NA; J: TRBJ1-5
CDR3: CASSYSGPSRHGYTF; DNA: TGTGCCAGCAGTTACTCCGGGCCTTCCCGGCATGGCTACACCTTC; V: TRBV6-2/TRBV6-3; D: NA; size: NA; J: TRBJ1-2
CDR3: CASSPMRQDNTGQYF; DNA: TGTGCCAGCTCACCCATGAGACAGGACAATACGGGGCAGTATTTT; V: TRBV18; D: NA; size: NA; J: TRBJ2-3
CDR3: CASSPGDREYYGYTF; DNA: TGTGCCAGCAGCCCTGGGGACAGGGAATACTATGGCTACACCTTC; V: TRBV28; D: TRBD1; size: once; J: TRBJ1-2
CDR3: CASSLSLGANEQFF; DNA: TGTGCCAGCAGTTTATCTCTGGGGGCCAATGAGCAGTTCTTC; V: TRBV28; D: NA; size: once; J: TRBJ2-1
CDR3: CASSRDGANYGYTF; DNA: TGTGCCAGCAGCAGGGATGGGGCAAACTATGGCTACACCTTC; V: TRBV6-6; D: NA; size: NA; J: TRBJ1-2
CDR3: CASSLGTSGRASYEQYF; DNA: TGTGCCAGCAGCTTAGGGACTAGCGGGAGGGCCTCCTACGAGCAGTACTTC; V: TRBV2; D: TRBD2; size: few; J: TRBJ2-7
CDR3: CASVTSGNRGEQFF; DNA: TGTGCCAGCGTGACTAGCGGGAACAGGGGTGAGCAGTTCTTC; V: TRBV6-1; D: TRBD2; size: NA; J: TRBJ2-1
CDR3: CAISESGAQETQYF; DNA: TGTGCCATCAGTGAGTCAGGGGCTCAAGAGACCCAGTACTTC; V: TRBV10-3; D: NA; size: NA; J: TRBJ2-5
CDR3: CASGLGLNRANTEAFF; DNA: TGTGCTAGTGGTTTAGGCCTCAACAGGGCGAACACTGAAGCTTTCTTT; V: TRBV12-5; D: NA; size: NA; J: TRBJ1-1
CDR3: CASRGTGPRYGYTF; DNA: TGTGCCAGCAGAGGGACAGGGCCCCGCTATGGCTACACCTTC; V: TRBV28; D: TRBD1; size: NA; J: TRBJ1-2
CDR3: CAIRPGTGERTNEKLFF; DNA: TGTGCCATCAGGCCCGGGACAGGGGAGAGAACTAATGAAAAACTGTTTTTT; V: TRBV10-3; D: TRBD1; size: NA; J: TRBJ1-4
CDR3: CASSSPPNQPQHF; DNA: TGTGCCAGCAGCTCACCGCCCAATCAGCCCCAGCATTTT; V: TRBV6-6; D: NA; size: NA; J: TRBJ1-5
CDR3: CASSFGGGSNEKLFF; DNA: TGCGCCAGCAGCTTCGGAGGGGGGTCAAATGAAAAACTGTTTTTT; V: TRBV5-1; D: NA; size: NA; J: TRBJ1-4
CDR3: CASSLGTGTKNQPQHF; DNA: TGTGCCAGCAGCTTGGGGACCGGGACAAAGAATCAGCCCCAGCATTTT; V: TRBV5-6; D: NA; size: NA; J: TRBJ1-5
CDR3: CASSDTGDGYTF; DNA: TGTGCCAGCAGCGACACAGGGGACGGCTACACCTTC; V: TRBV4-2; D: TRBD1; size: NA; J: TRBJ1-2
CDR3: CASSSRDPGRGELFF; DNA: TGTGCCAGTAGTAGCCGGGACCCGGGAAGGGGGGAGCTGTTTTTT; V: TRBV19; D: NA; size: few; J: TRBJ2-2
CDR3: CASTRLGQGYGYTF; DNA: TGTGCCAGCACACGGCTGGGCCAAGGCTATGGCTACACCTTC; V: TRBV6-5; D: NA; size: NA; J: TRBJ1-2
CDR3: CASSHWGDTEAFF; DNA: TGTGCCAGCAGCCATTGGGGGGACACTGAAGCTTTCTTT; V: TRBV4-2; D: NA; size: NA; J: TRBJ1-1
CDR3: CASSQEPDLNSPLHF; DNA: TGTGCCAGCAGCCAAGAACCGGACCTTAATTCACCCCTCCACTTT; V: TRBV14; D: NA; size: NA; J: TRBJ1-6
CDR3: CASSYSIRGDQPQHF; DNA: TGTGCCAGCAGTTACTCGATCAGGGGCGATCAGCCCCAGCATTTT; V: TRBV6-5; D: NA; size: NA; J: TRBJ1-5
CDR3: CASERGGINEKLFF; DNA: TGTGCCAGTGAAAGAGGTGGGATTAATGAAAAACTGTTTTTT; V: TRBV19; D: NA; size: NA; J: TRBJ1-4
CDR3: CASSLGPGTLLWHSPLHF; DNA: TGCGCCAGCAGCTTGGGACCCGGGACACTCCTATGGCATTCACCCCTCCACTTT; V: TRBV5-1; D: NA; size: NA; J: TRBJ1-6
CDR3: CASSFVSTNEKLFF; DNA: TGTGCCAGCAGCTTCGTGTCAACTAATGAAAAACTGTTTTTT; V: TRBV7-9; D: NA; size: NA; J: TRBJ1-4
CDR3: CASSQWRGSGELFF; DNA: TGTGCCAGCAGCCAATGGCGAGGGAGCGGGGAGCTGTTTTTT; V: TRBV3-1/TRBV3-2; D: NA; size: NA; J: TRBJ2-2
CDR3: CASSSLAGGSSYNEQFF; DNA: TGTGCCAGCAGTTCGTTAGCGGGGGGGAGCTCCTACAATGAGCAGTTCTTC; V: TRBV28; D: TRBD2; size: NA; J: TRBJ2-1
CDR3: CASNDPGGKMSGELFF; DNA: TGTGCCAGTAACGACCCCGGGGGGAAAATGTCCGGGGAGCTGTTTTTT; V: TRBV19; D: TRBD2; size: NA; J: TRBJ2-2
CDR3: CASRGEGGRENYGYTF; DNA: TGTGCCAGCAGAGGAGAGGGGGGCAGAGAGAACTATGGCTACACCTTC; V: TRBV6-6; D: NA; size: NA; J: TRBJ1-2
CDR3: CASSRGQGPYEQYF; DNA: TGTGCCAGCAGCCGGGGACAGGGCCCCTACGAGCAGTACTTC; V: TRBV28; D: TRBD1; size: NA; J: TRBJ2-7
CDR3: CASSYAGSNQPQHF; DNA: TGTGCCAGCAGTTACGCAGGGAGCAATCAGCCCCAGCATTTT; V: TRBV6-5; D: NA; size: NA; J: TRBJ1-5
CDR3: CASTRGGANEKLFF; DNA: TGTGCCAGCACCCGGGGGGGCGCCAATGAAAAACTGTTTTTT; V: TRBV21-1; D: NA; size: NA; J: TRBJ1-4
CDR3: CASIDTGGNYGYTF; DNA: TGTGCCAGCATCGACACAGGGGGGAACTATGGCTACACCTTC; V: TRBV6-5; D: TRBD1; size: NA; J: TRBJ1-2
CDR3: CASMTPATNEKLFF; DNA: TGTGCCAGCATGACACCTGCAACTAATGAAAAACTGTTTTTT; V: TRBV28; D: NA; size: once; J: TRBJ1-4
CDR3: CASSESGFNYGYTF; DNA: TGTGCCAGCAGTGAAAGTGGTTTCAACTATGGCTACACCTTC; V: TRBV25-1; D: NA; size: NA; J: TRBJ1-2
CDR3: CASSEVGGKTEAFF; DNA: TGTGCCAGCAGTGAGGTGGGCGGGAAGACTGAAGCTTTCTTT; V: TRBV6-4; D: NA; size: NA; J: TRBJ1-1